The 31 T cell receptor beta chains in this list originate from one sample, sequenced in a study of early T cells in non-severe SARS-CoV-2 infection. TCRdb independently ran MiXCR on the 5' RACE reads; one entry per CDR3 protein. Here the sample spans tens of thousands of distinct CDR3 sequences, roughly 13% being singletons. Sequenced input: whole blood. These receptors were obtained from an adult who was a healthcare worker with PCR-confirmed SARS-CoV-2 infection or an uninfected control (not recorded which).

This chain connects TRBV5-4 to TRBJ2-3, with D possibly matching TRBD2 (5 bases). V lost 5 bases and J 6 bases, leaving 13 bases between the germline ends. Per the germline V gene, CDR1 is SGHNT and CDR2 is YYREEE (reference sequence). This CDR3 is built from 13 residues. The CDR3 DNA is TGTGCCAGCAGGCATAGAGGGTCGGATACGCAGTATTTT. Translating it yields CASRHRGSDTQYF. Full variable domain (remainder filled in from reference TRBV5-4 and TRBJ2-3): ETGVTQSPTHLIKTRGQQVTLRCSSQSGHNTVSWYQQALGQGPQFIFQYYREEENGRGNFPPRFSGLQFPNYSSELNVNALELDDSALYLCASRHRGSDTQYFGPGTRLTVL.

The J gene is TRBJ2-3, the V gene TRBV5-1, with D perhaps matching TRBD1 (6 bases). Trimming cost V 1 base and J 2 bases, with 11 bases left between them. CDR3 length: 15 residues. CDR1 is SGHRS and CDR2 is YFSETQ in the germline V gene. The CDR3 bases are TGCGCCAGCAGCTTGTCGGGACATGACACAGATACGCAGTATTTT. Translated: CASSLSGHDTDTQYF.

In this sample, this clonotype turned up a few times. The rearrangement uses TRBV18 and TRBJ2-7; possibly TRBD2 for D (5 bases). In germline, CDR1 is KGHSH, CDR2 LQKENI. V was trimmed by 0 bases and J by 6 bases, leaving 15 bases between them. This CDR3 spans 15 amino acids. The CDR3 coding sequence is TGTGCCAGCTCACCACCGTCCCAGCCTGGAGGCGAGCAGTACTTC. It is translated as CASSPPSQPGGEQYF.

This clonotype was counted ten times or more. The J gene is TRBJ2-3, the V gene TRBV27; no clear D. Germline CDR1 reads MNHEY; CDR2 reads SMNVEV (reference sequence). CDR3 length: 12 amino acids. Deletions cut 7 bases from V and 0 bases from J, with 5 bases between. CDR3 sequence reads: CASKTSTDTQYF. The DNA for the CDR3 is TGTGCCAGCAAGACTAGCACAGATACGCAGTATTTT.

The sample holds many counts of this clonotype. The CDR3 loop reads CASSLPLRQVIVVSFNYNEQFF. The DNA of the CDR3 is TGTGCCAGCAGCTTACCCCTGAGACAGGTTATCGTTGTAAGCTTTAACTACAATGAGCAGTTCTTC. The rearrangement uses TRBV11-3 and TRBJ2-1; D is possibly TRBD1 (6 bases). The CDR3 sequence is 22 residues long. Trimming shortened V by 2 bases and J by 3 bases, and 32 bases separated the two germline ends. Germline V gives CDR1 SGHNT, CDR2 YENEEA.

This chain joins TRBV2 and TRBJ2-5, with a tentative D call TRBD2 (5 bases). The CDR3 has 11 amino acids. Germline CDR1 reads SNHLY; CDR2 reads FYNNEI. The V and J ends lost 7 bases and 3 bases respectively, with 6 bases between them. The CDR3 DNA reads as TGTGCCAGCATGCGGGAAGAGACCCAGTACTTC. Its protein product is CASMREETQYF.

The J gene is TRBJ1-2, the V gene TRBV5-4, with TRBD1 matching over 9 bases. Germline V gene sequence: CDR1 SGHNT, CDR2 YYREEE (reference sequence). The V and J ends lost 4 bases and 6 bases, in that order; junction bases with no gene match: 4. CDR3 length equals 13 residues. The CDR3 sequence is CASSRTGEDGYTF. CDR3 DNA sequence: TGTGCCAGCAGCCGGACAGGGGAAGATGGCTACACCTTC. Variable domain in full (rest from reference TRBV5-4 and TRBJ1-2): ETGVTQSPTHLIKTRGQQVTLRCSSQSGHNTVSWYQQALGQGPQFIFQYYREEENGRGNFPPRFSGLQFPNYSSELNVNALELDDSALYLCASSRTGEDGYTFGSGTRLTVV.

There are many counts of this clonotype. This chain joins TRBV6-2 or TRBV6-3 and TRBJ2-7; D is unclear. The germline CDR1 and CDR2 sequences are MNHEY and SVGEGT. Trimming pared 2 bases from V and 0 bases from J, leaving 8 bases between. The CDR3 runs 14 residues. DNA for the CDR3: TGTGCCAGCAGTTACACTGGCGCCTCCTACGAGCAGTACTTC. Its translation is CASSYTGASYEQYF.

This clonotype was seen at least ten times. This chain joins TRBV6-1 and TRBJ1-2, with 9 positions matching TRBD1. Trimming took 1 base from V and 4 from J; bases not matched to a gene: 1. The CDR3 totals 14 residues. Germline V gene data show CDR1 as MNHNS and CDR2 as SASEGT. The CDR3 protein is CASSEVGQGYGYTF. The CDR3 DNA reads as TGTGCCAGCAGTGAAGTGGGACAGGGCTATGGCTACACCTTC.

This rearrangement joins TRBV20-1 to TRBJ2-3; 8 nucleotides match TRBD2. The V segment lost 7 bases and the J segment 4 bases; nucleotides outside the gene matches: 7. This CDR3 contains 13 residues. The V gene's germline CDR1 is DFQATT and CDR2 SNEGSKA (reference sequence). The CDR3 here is CSEGTRGADTQYF. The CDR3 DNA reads TGCAGTGAAGGGACTAGGGGCGCAGATACGCAGTATTTT.

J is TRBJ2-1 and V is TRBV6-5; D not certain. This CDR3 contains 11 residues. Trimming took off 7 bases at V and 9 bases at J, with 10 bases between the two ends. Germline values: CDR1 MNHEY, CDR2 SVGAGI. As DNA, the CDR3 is TGTGCCAGCACCCGGGCCGCTGAGCAGTTCTTC. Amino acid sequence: CASTRAAEQFF.

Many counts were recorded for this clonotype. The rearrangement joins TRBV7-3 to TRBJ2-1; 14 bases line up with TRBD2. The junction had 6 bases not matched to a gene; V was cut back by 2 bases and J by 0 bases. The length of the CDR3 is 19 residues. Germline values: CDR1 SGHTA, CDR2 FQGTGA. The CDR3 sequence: CASSLPGLAGESSYNEQFF. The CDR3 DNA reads TGTGCCAGCAGCTTACCGGGACTAGCGGGGGAAAGCTCCTACAATGAGCAGTTCTTC.

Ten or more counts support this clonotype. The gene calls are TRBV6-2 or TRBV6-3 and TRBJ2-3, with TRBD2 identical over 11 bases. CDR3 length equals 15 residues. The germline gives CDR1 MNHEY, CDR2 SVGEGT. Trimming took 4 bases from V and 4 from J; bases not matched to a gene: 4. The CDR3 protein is CASSLAGGPADTQYF. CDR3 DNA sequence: TGTGCCAGCAGTTTAGCGGGAGGGCCAGCAGATACGCAGTATTTT.

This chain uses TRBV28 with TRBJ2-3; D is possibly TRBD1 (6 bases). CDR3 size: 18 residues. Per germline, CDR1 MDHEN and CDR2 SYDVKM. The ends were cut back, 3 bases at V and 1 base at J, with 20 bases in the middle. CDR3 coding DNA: TGTGCCAGCAGTTTTGACATTTGGCCCCAGGGGCGCACAGATACGCAGTATTTT. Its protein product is CASSFDIWPQGRTDTQYF.

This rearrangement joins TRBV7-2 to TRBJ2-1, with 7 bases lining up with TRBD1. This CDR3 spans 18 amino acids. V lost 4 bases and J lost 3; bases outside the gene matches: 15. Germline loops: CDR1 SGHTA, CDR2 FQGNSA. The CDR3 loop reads CASSYLGQAVRLYNEQFF. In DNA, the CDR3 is TGTGCCAGCAGCTACTTAGGACAGGCCGTCAGACTCTACAATGAGCAGTTCTTC. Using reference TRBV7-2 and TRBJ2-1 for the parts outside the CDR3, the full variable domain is GAGVSQSPSNKVTEKGKDVELRCDPISGHTALYWYRQSLGQGLEFLIYFQGNSAPDKSGLPSDRFSAERTGGSVSTLTIQRTQQEDSAVYLCASSYLGQAVRLYNEQFFGPGTRLTVL.

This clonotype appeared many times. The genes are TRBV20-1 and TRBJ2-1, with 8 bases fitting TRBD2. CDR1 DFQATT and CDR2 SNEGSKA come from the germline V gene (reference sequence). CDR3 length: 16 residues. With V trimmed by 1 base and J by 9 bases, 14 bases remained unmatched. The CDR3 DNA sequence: TGCAGTGCTAGAGCCCCTGGGGGACTAGGGGCCGGTGAGCAGTTCTTC. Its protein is CSARAPGGLGAGEQFF.

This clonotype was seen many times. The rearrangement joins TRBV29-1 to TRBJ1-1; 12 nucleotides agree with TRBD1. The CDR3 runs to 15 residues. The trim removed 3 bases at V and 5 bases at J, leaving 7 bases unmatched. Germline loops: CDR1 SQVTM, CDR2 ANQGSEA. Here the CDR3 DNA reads TGCAGCGTTGACGGGACAGGGGGCGTTAGGACTGAAGCTTTCTTT. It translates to CSVDGTGGVRTEAFF. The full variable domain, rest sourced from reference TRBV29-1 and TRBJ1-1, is SAVISQKPSRDICQRGTSLTIQCQVDSQVTMMFWYRQQPGQSLTLIATANQGSEATYESGFVIDKFPISRPNLTFSTLTVSNMSPEDSSIYLCSVDGTGGVRTEAFFGQGTRLTVV.

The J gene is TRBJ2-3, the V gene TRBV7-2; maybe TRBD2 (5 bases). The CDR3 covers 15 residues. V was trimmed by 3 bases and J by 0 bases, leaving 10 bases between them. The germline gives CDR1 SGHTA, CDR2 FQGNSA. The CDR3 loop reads CASSLEAVSTDTQYF. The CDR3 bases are TGTGCCAGCAGCTTGGAGGCTGTCAGCACAGATACGCAGTATTTT.

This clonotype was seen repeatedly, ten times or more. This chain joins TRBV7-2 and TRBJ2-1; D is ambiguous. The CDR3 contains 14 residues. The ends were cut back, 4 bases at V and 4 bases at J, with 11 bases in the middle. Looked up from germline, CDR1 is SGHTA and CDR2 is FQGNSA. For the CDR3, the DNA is TGTGCCAGCAGCTCCGTAGCAGCTTACAATGAGCAGTTCTTC. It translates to CASSSVAAYNEQFF.

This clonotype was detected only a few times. The CDR3: CASSLFSAGELFF. Written as DNA, the CDR3 is TGTGCCAGCAGTCTATTCTCTGCCGGGGAGCTGTTTTTT. V and J are TRBV28 and TRBJ2-2; D uncertain. V lost 5 bases to trimming and J lost 6 bases, with 10 bases between them. The CDR3 runs to 13 residues. Germline lookup yields CDR1 MDHEN and CDR2 SYDVKM.

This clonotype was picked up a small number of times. The CDR3, as DNA: TGTGCCAGCAGCCAAGACTTCAACACCGGGGAGCTGTTTTTT. It yields the protein CASSQDFNTGELFF. The chain joins TRBV14 to TRBJ2-2; D not certain. Between the trimmed V and J ends, which lost 0 bases and 2 bases, there was a span of 4 bases. The germline CDR1 and CDR2 sequences are SGHDN and FVKESK. This CDR3 comprises 14 residues.

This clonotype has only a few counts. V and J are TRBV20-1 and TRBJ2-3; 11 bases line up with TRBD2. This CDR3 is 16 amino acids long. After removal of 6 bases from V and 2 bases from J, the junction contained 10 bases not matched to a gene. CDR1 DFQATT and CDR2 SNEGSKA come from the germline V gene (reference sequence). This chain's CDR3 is CSAVTGTSGFTDTQYF. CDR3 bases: TGCAGTGCAGTAACCGGGACTAGCGGTTTCACAGATACGCAGTATTTT.

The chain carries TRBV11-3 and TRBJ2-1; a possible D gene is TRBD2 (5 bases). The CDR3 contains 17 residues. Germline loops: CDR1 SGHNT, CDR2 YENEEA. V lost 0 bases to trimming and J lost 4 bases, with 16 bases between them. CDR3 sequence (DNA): TGTGCCAGCAGCTTAGAGTCGCCCCTAGCCCCTTACAATGAGCAGTTCTTC. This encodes CASSLESPLAPYNEQFF. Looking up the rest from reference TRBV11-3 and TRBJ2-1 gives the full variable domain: EAGVVQSPRYKIIEKKQPVAFWCNPISGHNTLYWYLQNLGQGPELLIRYENEEAVDDSQLPKDRFSAERLKGVDSTLKIQPAELGDSAVYLCASSLESPLAPYNEQFFGPGTRLTVL.

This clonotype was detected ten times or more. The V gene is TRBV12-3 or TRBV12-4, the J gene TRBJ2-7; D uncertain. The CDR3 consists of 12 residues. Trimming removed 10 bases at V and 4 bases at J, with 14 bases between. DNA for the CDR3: TGTGCCACCACAACGGGTACATACGAGCAGTACTTC. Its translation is CATTTGTYEQYF.

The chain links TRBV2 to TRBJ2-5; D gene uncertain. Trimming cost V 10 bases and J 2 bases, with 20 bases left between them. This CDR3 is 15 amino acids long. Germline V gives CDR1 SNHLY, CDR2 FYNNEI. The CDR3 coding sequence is TGTGCCACCACCTTAGACGGAGTGCAACAAGAGACCCAGTACTTC. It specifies CATTLDGVQQETQYF.

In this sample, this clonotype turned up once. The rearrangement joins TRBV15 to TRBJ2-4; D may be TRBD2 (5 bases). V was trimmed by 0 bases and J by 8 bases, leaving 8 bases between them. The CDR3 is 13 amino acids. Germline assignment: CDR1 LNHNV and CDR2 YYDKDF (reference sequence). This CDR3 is CATSRERVDIQYF. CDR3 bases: TGTGCCACCAGCAGAGAGCGGGTTGACATTCAGTACTTC.

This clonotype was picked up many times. CDR3 nucleotides: TGCAGCGTTGATTTAGGCTACACCGGGGAGCTGTTTTTT. The encoded protein is CSVDLGYTGELFF. J is TRBJ2-2 and V is TRBV29-1; no reliable D call. With 3 bases removed from V and 3 bases from J, the gap between germline ends came to 8 bases. This CDR3 region has 13 residues. Germline CDR1 is SQVTM and CDR2 is ANQGSEA.

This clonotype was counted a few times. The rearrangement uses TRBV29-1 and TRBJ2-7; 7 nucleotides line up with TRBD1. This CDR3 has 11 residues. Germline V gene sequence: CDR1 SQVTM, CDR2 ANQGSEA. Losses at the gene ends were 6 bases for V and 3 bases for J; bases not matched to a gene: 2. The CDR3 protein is CSVRTGYEQYF. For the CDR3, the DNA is TGCAGCGTGCGGACAGGCTACGAGCAGTACTTC.

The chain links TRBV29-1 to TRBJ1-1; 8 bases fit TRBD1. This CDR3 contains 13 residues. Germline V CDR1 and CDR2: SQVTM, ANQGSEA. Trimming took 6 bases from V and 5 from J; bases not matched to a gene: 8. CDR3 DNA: TGCAGCGTGGCCCTCGACAGGGGTACTGAAGCTTTCTTT. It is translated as CSVALDRGTEAFF.

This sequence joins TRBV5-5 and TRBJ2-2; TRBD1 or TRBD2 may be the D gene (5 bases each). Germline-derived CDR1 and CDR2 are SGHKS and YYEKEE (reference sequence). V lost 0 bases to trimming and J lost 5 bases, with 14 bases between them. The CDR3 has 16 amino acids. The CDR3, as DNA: TGTGCCAGCAGCTTGGTGGCAGGGAGAAATACCGGGGAGCTGTTTTTT. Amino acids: CASSLVAGRNTGELFF.

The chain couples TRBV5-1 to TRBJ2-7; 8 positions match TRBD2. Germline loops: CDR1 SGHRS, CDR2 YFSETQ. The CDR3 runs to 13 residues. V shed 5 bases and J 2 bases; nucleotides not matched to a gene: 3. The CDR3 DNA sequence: TGCGCCAGCAGTCGGGAGGGGGCCTACGAGCAGTACTTC. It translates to CASSREGAYEQYF.